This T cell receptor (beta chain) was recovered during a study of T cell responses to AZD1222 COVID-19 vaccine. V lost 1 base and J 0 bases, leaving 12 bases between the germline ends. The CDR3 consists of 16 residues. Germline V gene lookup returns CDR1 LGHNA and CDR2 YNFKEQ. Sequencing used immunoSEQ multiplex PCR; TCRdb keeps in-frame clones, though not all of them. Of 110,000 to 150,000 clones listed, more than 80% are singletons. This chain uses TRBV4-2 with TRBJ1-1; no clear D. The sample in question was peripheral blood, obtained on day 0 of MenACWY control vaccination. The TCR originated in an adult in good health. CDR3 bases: TGTGCCAGCAGCCAAGTCGTCGGGCGGATGAACACTGAAGCTTTCTTT. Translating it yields CASSQVVGRMNTEAFF.